The 32 T cell receptor beta chains below all came from one sample that was sequenced in a study of metastatic and nonmetastatic thyroid tumors. Patients underwent thyroid surgery, and none had received any treatment before it. TCRdb reassembled clones from the PCR reads with MiXCR. The sample lists roughly 40,000 clones; 20% to 25% were seen once. What was sequenced was tumor tissue. The receptors were sampled from a female donor with papillary thyroid cancer or a benign thyroid nodule (not recorded which). Some clones in this sample may be carry-over from other donors' samples.

The V call is TRBV6-1, the J call TRBJ2-7, with D possibly TRBD2 on 6 matching bases. From germline, CDR1 is MNHNS and CDR2 SASEGT. The CDR3 runs to 13 residues. V lost 8 bases, J lost 4 bases, and 15 bases lay in between. The CDR3 nucleotides are TGTGCCAGCGCGCCGGGACTGGAGTACGAGCAGTACTTC. Translated, it gives CASAPGLEYEQYF.

This clone showed up many times. The rearrangement uses TRBV2 and TRBJ2-2; D unclear. V dropped 2 bases and J dropped 5 bases, with 15 bases sitting between them. The CDR3 consists of 16 residues. Germline V lookup: CDR1 SNHLY, CDR2 FYNNEI. The CDR3 DNA is TGTGCCAGCAGTGAATTATTTTGGGCGTTGACCGGGGAGCTGTTTTTT. Its translation is CASSELFWALTGELFF.

The J gene is TRBJ1-5, the V gene TRBV4-2, with 8 bases identical to TRBD1. After removal of 3 bases from V and 2 bases from J, the junction contained 18 bases not matched to a gene. The CDR3 extends over 20 amino acids. From germline, CDR1 is LGHNA and CDR2 YNFKEQ. DNA of the CDR3: TGTGCCAGCAGCCACCCTGACAGGGGAGAAGGTTCGTCTGGCAATCAGCCCCAGCATTTT. Its translation is CASSHPDRGEGSSGNQPQHF.

The V and J genes are TRBV11-2 and TRBJ1-1; D remains unclear. Germline V gene sequence: CDR1 SGHAT, CDR2 FQNNGV. This CDR3 is 13 amino acids long. Between the trimmed V and J ends, which lost 3 bases and 1 base, there was a span of 6 bases. CDR3 coding DNA: TGTGCCAGCAGCTTGGGAGCGAACACTGAAGCTTTCTTT. It translates to CASSLGANTEAFF. Supplemented by reference TRBV11-2 and TRBJ1-1, the full variable domain reads EAGVAQSPRYKIIEKRQSVAFWCNPISGHATLYWYQQILGQGPKLLIQFQNNGVVDDSQLPKDRFSAERLKGVDSTLKIQPAKLEDSAVYLCASSLGANTEAFFGQGTRLTVV.

The chain joins TRBV20-1 to TRBJ1-4, with 8 nucleotides matching TRBD1. Germline CDR1 and CDR2: DFQATT and SNEGSKA (reference sequence). The CDR3 is made up of 14 amino acids. With V trimmed by 1 base and J by 6 bases, 4 bases remained unmatched. CDR3 sequence (DNA): TGCAGTGCTAGAGGGACAGGGAGTCATGAAAAACTGTTTTTT. It encodes CSARGTGSHEKLFF.

This clone is termed medium-sized (0.01 to 0.1%). This chain links TRBV6-5 with TRBJ1-2; the match to TRBD1 covers 10 bases. CDR1 and CDR2 (germline): MNHEY, SVGAGI. With V trimmed by 2 bases and J by 7 bases, 4 bases remained unmatched. The CDR3 loop spans 14 amino acids. The CDR3 here is CASSYGTGAFGYTF. The CDR3, as DNA: TGTGCCAGCAGTTACGGGACAGGGGCTTTTGGCTACACCTTC.

This clone has at least ten counts. The gene calls are TRBV19 and TRBJ1-5, with D tentatively TRBD1 (5 bases). V dropped 5 bases and J dropped 0 bases, with 14 bases sitting between them. CDR1 and CDR2 (germline): LNHDA, SQIVND (reference sequence). The CDR3 is made up of 16 amino acids. The CDR3 region is CASSGGDGFSNQPQHF. The DNA of the CDR3 is TGTGCCAGTAGTGGGGGGGACGGGTTTAGCAATCAGCCCCAGCATTTT. The full variable domain, completed using reference TRBV19 and TRBJ1-5, is DGGITQSPKYLFRKEGQNVTLSCEQNLNHDAMYWYRQDPGQGLRLIYYSQIVNDFQKGDIAEGYSVSREKKESFPLTVTSAQKNPTAFYLCASSGGDGFSNQPQHFGDGTRLSIL.

This clone was picked up a small number of times. This rearrangement joins TRBV7-8 to TRBJ1-2, with D possibly TRBD1 on 6 matching bases. From germline, CDR1 is SGHVS and CDR2 FQNEAQ. CDR3 size: 15 residues. Trimming left V 3 bases short and J 0 bases short, with 11 bases between. The CDR3 nucleotides read TGTGCCAGCAGCTTTCTGGACAGTACTAACTATGGCTACACCTTC. The encoded protein is CASSFLDSTNYGYTF.

By its share, this clone is medium-sized (0.01 to 0.1%). This chain joins TRBV6-1 and TRBJ2-7; D is uncertain. The CDR3 is made up of 14 amino acids. CDR1 and CDR2 from the germline V gene are MNHNS and SASEGT. Trimming shortened V by 3 bases and J by 0 bases, and 9 bases separated the two germline ends. The chain's CDR3 is CASSDISNSYEQYF. CDR3 sequence (DNA): TGTGCCAGCAGTGACATATCGAACTCCTACGAGCAGTACTTC.

This clone was picked up many times. The chain links TRBV20-1 to TRBJ2-7; no clear D gene. The CDR3 runs 11 residues. The V end was cut by 2 bases, the J end by 2 bases, with 4 bases between. CDR1 DFQATT and CDR2 SNEGSKA come from the germline V gene (reference sequence). The DNA of the CDR3 is TGCAGTGCTAGAACCGCCTACGAGCAGTACTTC. The encoded protein is CSARTAYEQYF.

This clone was recorded at least ten times. The junction and the germline gene differ at one end; a read error may be behind it. The rearrangement links TRBV11-2 to TRBJ2-7; a possible D gene is TRBD2 (5 bases). This CDR3 spans 16 amino acids. CDR1 SGHAT and CDR2 FQNNGV come from the germline V gene. The CDR3 DNA reads TGTACCAGCAGCTTATACTTTAACGGAGGTTGGTACGAGCAGTACTTC. Amino acids: CTSSLYFNGGWYEQYF. Full variable domain (missing parts from reference TRBV11-2 and TRBJ2-7): EAGVAQSPRYKIIEKRQSVAFWCNPISGHATLYWYQQILGQGPKLLIQFQNNGVVDDSQLPKDRFSAERLKGVDSTLKIQPAKLEDSAVYLCTSSLYFNGGWYEQYFGPGTRLTVT.

At least ten counts were recorded for this clone. The CDR3 is CASSFLGQPQHF. The CDR3 nucleotides read TGTGCCAGCAGTTTTTTGGGACAGCCCCAGCATTTT. The genes are TRBV27 and TRBJ1-5; D gene unclear. The germline V gene has CDR1 MNHEY and CDR2 SMNVEV (reference sequence). The CDR3 loop spans 12 amino acids. V lost 3 bases to trimming and J lost 7 bases, with 7 bases between them.

This clone was observed a few times. CDR3 DNA sequence: TGTGCCAGCAGCGGACGGACTAGCGGATATTACGAGCAGTACTTC. This gives the protein CASSGRTSGYYEQYF. This chain uses TRBV13 with TRBJ2-7; TRBD2 aligns across 10 bases. CDR1 and CDR2 from the germline V gene are PRHDT and FYEKMQ (reference sequence). The CDR3 is 15 residues long. The V gene end was trimmed by 5 bases and the J gene end by 4 bases; junction bases not matched to a gene: 8.

This clone has only a few counts. The chain combines TRBV6-1 with TRBJ2-3, with D perhaps TRBD1 (5 bases). The CDR3 totals 15 residues. V was clipped by 3 bases and J by 2 bases, with 12 bases between them. Germline values: CDR1 MNHNS, CDR2 SASEGT. As DNA, the CDR3 is TGTGCCAGCAGTGATTGGCGGACACACACAGATACGCAGTATTTT. Translating it yields CASSDWRTHTDTQYF.

This clone has only one observation. J is TRBJ2-7 and V is TRBV14, with a tentative D call TRBD2 (5 bases). This CDR3 is built from 13 residues. Trimming stripped 3 bases from V and 7 bases from J, with 13 bases between. In germline, CDR1 is SGHDN, CDR2 FVKESK. CDR3 bases: TGTGCCAGCAGCCAGACCTCTCCGGGGGAGCAGTACTTC. Amino acid sequence: CASSQTSPGEQYF.

This clone was found a few times. This clone may be a read error of a much larger clone one base away. The chain uses TRBV20-1 and TRBJ1-4; a weak D match, TRBD1 (5 bases). The CDR3 is 14 residues long. The V end was cut by 7 bases, the J end by 3 bases, with 15 bases between. Germline assignment: CDR1 DFQATT and CDR2 SNEGSKA (reference sequence). DNA of the CDR3: TGCAGTGTCAAGAACCGGGGGGCTAATGAAAAACTGTTTTTT. It yields the protein CSVKNRGANEKLFF.

This clone was seen many times. This chain links TRBV4-3 with TRBJ2-3; D might be TRBD1 (7 bases). Per germline, CDR1 LGHNA and CDR2 YSLEER. The CDR3 is 16 residues long. V lost 1 base and J lost 4, with 15 bases in between. The CDR3 is CASSQGQGGGADTQYF. In DNA, the CDR3 is TGCGCCAGCAGCCAAGGTCAGGGGGGCGGGGCAGATACGCAGTATTTT.

This clone has ten or more counts. The chain combines TRBV6-1 with TRBJ2-1; 9 nucleotides agree with TRBD2. Germline V gives CDR1 MNHNS, CDR2 SASEGT. CDR3 length equals 15 residues. J gave up 7 bases and V 2 bases, and 6 bases lay outside the gene matches. In DNA, the CDR3 is TGTGCCAGCAGTGAACAGGCGGGAGGGCCTAATGAGCAGTTCTTC. Its translation is CASSEQAGGPNEQFF.

Only a few counts were recorded for this clone. The rearrangement uses TRBV6-5 and TRBJ2-7; D might be TRBD1 or TRBD2, each matching 5 bases. CDR1 is MNHEY, CDR2 SVGAGI, per germline. The CDR3 sequence is 15 residues long. The V gene lost 4 bases and the J gene lost 1 base, with 14 bases spanning the gap. CDR3 region: CASSSVIWGSYEQYF. The CDR3 DNA is TGTGCCAGCAGTTCAGTGATTTGGGGGTCCTACGAGCAGTACTTC.

About this clone: Germline is not matched at one junction end, which may reflect a read error. The chain joins TRBV20-1 to TRBJ2-1; 9 nucleotides line up with TRBD2. The CDR3 runs to 16 residues. Germline lookup yields CDR1 DFQATT and CDR2 SNEGSKA (reference sequence). The CDR3 loop reads CSARDSGSPSYNEQFF. CDR3 in DNA: TGCAGTGCTCGAGATAGCGGGAGCCCCTCCTACAATGAGCAGTTCTTC.

A single count supports this clone. V usage is TRBV3-1 and J usage is TRBJ2-1; 10 nucleotides line up with TRBD2. The V segment lost 0 bases and the J segment 9 bases; nucleotides outside the gene matches: 8. This CDR3 region has 16 residues. Germline lookup yields CDR1 LGHDT and CDR2 YNNKEL (reference sequence). CDR3 region: CASSQDLWTSGFEQFF. CDR3 coding DNA: TGTGCCAGCAGCCAAGATCTGTGGACTAGCGGTTTTGAGCAGTTCTTC.

In its sample, this clone is medium-sized. The chain is built from TRBV12-3 or TRBV12-4 and TRBJ2-7; D gene unclear. The CDR3 loop spans 11 amino acids. V was shortened by 3 bases and J by 7 bases, with 7 bases between the two germline ends. The CDR3 region has the DNA TGTGCCAGCAGTTTCGGGCTTGAGCAGTACTTC. This translates into CASSFGLEQYF.

V gene TRBV19 combines with J gene TRBJ1-2; 8 bases match TRBD1. The CDR3 sequence is 16 residues long. Trimming took 3 bases from V and 3 from J; bases not matched to a gene: 9. CDR1 LNHDA and CDR2 SQIVND come from the germline V gene (reference sequence). The CDR3 DNA sequence: TGTGCCAGTAGTATTGGGACAGGATCGGGGGACTATGGCTACACCTTC. Translation: CASSIGTGSGDYGYTF.

The chain is built from TRBV13 and TRBJ1-6; 7 nucleotides align to TRBD1. V gave up 5 bases and J gave up 8 bases; unmatched junction bases: 12. Germline-derived CDR1 and CDR2 are PRHDT and FYEKMQ (reference sequence). The CDR3 is 16 residues long. CDR3 loop: CASSRNTGENYSPLHF. The CDR3 DNA follows: TGTGCCAGCAGCCGGAATACAGGGGAAAACTATTCACCCCTCCACTTT.

This clone was observed at least ten times. This chain uses TRBV14 with TRBJ2-3; D might be TRBD1 (6 bases). Trimming removed 6 bases at V and 0 bases at J, with 16 bases between. Germline V CDR1 and CDR2: SGHDN, FVKESK. The CDR3 totals 16 residues. The DNA for the CDR3 is TGTGCCAGCAGTGGACCGGGACACCGAAGCACAGATACGCAGTATTTT. This codes for CASSGPGHRSTDTQYF.

This chain links TRBV6-1 with TRBJ2-7; TRBD1 aligns across 7 bases. Germline assignment: CDR1 MNHNS and CDR2 SASEGT. The CDR3 is made up of 14 amino acids. Losses at the gene ends were 4 bases for V and 8 bases for J; bases not matched to a gene: 11. CDR3 loop: CASSGQGLYNQQYF. CDR3 nucleotide sequence: TGTGCCAGCAGTGGACAGGGATTATACAACCAGCAGTACTTC.

This clone was detected a few times. The V call is TRBV2, the J call TRBJ1-2; D is perhaps TRBD1 (5 bases). With 1 base removed from V and 5 bases from J, the gap between germline ends came to 11 bases. The CDR3 is 14 residues long. CDR1 and CDR2 (germline): SNHLY, FYNNEI. The CDR3 region is CASSEVGQGYGYTF. CDR3 DNA sequence: TGTGCCAGCAGTGAAGTGGGCCAGGGATATGGCTACACCTTC.

By share, this clone ranks as medium-sized (0.01 to 0.1%). V usage is TRBV11-2 and J usage is TRBJ2-7; D is ambiguous. Germline CDR1 is SGHAT and CDR2 is FQNNGV. There are 14 residues in the CDR3. V dropped 4 bases and J dropped 2 bases, with 12 bases sitting between them. CDR3 coding DNA: TGTGCCAGCAGCTCAGAACGCCTAGCCTACGAGCAGTACTTC. It translates to CASSSERLAYEQYF.

This clone rates as medium-sized (0.01 to 0.1%). V usage is TRBV19 and J usage is TRBJ2-7; TRBD2 might be the D (6 bases). Germline CDR1 LNHDA, CDR2 SQIVND (reference sequence). The V gene lost 7 bases and the J gene lost 6 bases, with 19 bases spanning the gap. CDR3 length equals 14 residues. The CDR3 DNA follows: TGTGCCAGTACCCCTCGAGGTGTGGGGGGCGAGCAGTACTTC. Protein sequence: CASTPRGVGGEQYF.

In its sample, this clone was seen a few times. This could be a read error, since a much larger clone is one nucleotide away. The chain has TRBV7-9 and TRBJ1-5; D ambiguous. This CDR3 is built from 13 residues. In germline, CDR1 is SEHNR, CDR2 FQNEAQ (reference sequence). V gave up 5 bases and J gave up 5 bases, with 10 bases separating them. The CDR3 sequence: CASSPRWYQPQHF. The CDR3 coding sequence is TGTGCCAGCAGCCCTAGGTGGTATCAGCCCCAGCATTTT.

This clone was observed at least ten times. The sample carries other DNA sequences with the same CDR3. This chain uses TRBV6-1 with TRBJ1-2; tentative D call: TRBD1 (6 bases). CDR1 is MNHNS, CDR2 SASEGT, per germline. Trimming removed 6 bases from V and 2 bases from J, with 10 bases in between. The length of the CDR3 is 13 residues. The DNA of the CDR3 is TGTGCCAGCAGCCGGGACATCAACTATGGCTACACCTTC. Translation: CASSRDINYGYTF.

This clone is categorized as medium-sized (0.01 to 0.1%). This chain joins TRBV15 and TRBJ1-2, with TRBD1 matching over 10 bases. This CDR3 region has 16 residues. With 1 base clipped from V and 4 bases from J, the junction kept 6 bases outside the gene matches. Germline-derived CDR1 and CDR2 are LNHNV and YYDKDF (reference sequence). CDR3 nucleotides: TGTGCCACCAGCAGAGGGGGGACAGGGGAAATCTATGGCTACACCTTC. As protein: CATSRGGTGEIYGYTF.